This TCR beta chain was identified in a study of cytomegalovirus exposure and HLA in healthy donors. Study-wide results and limits: A later analysis reportedly identified an Asian-associated ancestry cluster as carrying fewer N-insertions than the approximately 670-donor mean.

This clone was counted once. Its specificity is not known. Between the trimmed V and J ends, which lost 0 bases and 7 bases, there was a span of 16 bases. Germline V gene lookup returns CDR1 SGDLS and CDR2 YYNGEE. The CDR3 length is 16 residues. This PCR relied on a set of 60 Vbeta primers and 13 Jbeta primers. The repertoire was sequenced with immunoSEQ multiplex PCR; TCRdb's copy has only in-frame clones and lacks some. The sample lists 100,000 to 150,000 clones, about four fifths occurring once. The TCR sequence derives from a man between 18 and 35 years old in good health and CMV-seronegative. V gene TRBV9 combines with J gene TRBJ1-4; D is possibly TRBD1 (6 bases). Specimen: PBMCs. The CDR3 bases are TGTGCCAGCAGCGTAGGGGTCGGGGGGGCTAGTGAAAAACTGTTTTTT. It yields the protein CASSVGVGGASEKLFF.